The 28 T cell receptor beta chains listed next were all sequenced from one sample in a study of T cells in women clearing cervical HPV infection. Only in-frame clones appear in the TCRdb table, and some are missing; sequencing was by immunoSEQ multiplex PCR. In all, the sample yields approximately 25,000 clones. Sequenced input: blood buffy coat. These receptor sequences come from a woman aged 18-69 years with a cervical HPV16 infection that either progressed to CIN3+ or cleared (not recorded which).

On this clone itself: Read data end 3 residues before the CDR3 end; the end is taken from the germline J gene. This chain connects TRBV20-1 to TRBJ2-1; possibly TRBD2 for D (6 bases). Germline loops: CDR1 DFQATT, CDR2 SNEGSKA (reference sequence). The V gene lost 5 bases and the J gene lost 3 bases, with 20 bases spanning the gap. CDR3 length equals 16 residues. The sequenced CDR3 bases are TGCAGTGCTCGCTGGACTATCACGGGGGACTACAATGAG. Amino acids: CSARWTITGDYNE. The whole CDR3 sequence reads CSARWTITGDYNEQFF.

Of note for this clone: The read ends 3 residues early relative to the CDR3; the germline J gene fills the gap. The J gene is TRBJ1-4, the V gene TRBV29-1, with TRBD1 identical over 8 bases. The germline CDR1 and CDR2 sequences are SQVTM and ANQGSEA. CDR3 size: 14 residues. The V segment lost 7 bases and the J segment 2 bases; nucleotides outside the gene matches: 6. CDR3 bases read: TGCAGCGCAAACAGGGGGTCCACTAATGAAAAA. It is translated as CSANRGSTNEK. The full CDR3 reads CSANRGSTNEKLFF.

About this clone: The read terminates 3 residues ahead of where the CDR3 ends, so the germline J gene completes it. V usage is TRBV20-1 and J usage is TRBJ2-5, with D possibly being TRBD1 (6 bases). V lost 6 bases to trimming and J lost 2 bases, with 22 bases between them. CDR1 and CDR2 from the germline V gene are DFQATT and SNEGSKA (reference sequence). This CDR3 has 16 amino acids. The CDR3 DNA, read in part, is TGCAGTGCGGAGGCAAGAACAGGGCGTCGTCAAGAGACC. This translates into CSAEARTGRRQET. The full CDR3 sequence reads CSAEARTGRRQETQYF.

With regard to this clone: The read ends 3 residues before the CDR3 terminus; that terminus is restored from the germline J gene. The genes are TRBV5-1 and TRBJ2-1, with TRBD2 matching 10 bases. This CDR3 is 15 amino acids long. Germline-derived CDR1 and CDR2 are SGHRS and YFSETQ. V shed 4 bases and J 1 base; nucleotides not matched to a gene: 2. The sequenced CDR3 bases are TGCGCCAGCAGCCAGGGACTAGCGTCCTACAATGAG. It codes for CASSQGLASYNE. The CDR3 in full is CASSQGLASYNEQFF.

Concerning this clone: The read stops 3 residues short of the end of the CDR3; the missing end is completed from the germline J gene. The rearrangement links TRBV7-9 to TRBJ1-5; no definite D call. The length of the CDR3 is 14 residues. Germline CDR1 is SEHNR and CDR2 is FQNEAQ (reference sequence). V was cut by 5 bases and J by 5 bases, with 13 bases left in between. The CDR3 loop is CASSPALTDQPQHF. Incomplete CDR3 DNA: TGTGCCAGCAGCCCCGCCCTAACGGATCAGCCC.

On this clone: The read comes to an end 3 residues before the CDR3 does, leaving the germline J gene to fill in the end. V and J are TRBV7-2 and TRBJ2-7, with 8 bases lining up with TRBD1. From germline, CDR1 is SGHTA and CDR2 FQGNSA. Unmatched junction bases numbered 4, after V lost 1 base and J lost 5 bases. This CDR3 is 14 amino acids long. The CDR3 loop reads CASSLEDRVDEQYF. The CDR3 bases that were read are TGTGCCAGCAGCTTAGAGGACAGGGTGGACGAG.

The CDR3 reads CASSMISSGANVLTF. The CDR3 bases that were read are TGTGCCAGTAGTATGATTAGCTCTGGGGCCAACGTC. V usage is TRBV19 and J usage is TRBJ2-6; no clear D gene. The CDR3 end lies 3 residues beyond the end of the read and is filled in from the germline J gene. The V gene lost 3 bases and the J gene lost 0 bases, with 6 bases spanning the gap. Germline CDR1 LNHDA, CDR2 SQIVND (reference sequence). The CDR3 covers 15 residues.

The sequenced part of the CDR3 DNA is TGTGCCAGTGCAACAGGAGGCAATCAGCCC. Translation gives CASATGGNQP. The full CDR3 reads CASATGGNQPQHF. The chain links TRBV19 to TRBJ1-5, with TRBD1 as a possible D gene (5 bases). The observed sequence ends 3 residues before the CDR3 terminus, with the missing tail filled in from the germline J gene. Trimming left V 8 bases short and J 2 bases short, with 10 bases between. The CDR3 has 13 residues. Germline lookup yields CDR1 LNHDA and CDR2 SQIVND (reference sequence).

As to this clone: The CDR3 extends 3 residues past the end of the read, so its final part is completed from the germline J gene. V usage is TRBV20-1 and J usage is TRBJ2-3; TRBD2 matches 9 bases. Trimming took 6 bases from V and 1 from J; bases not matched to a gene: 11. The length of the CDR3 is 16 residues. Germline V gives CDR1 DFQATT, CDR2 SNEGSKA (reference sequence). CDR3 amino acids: CSAGGSTSGGTDTQYF. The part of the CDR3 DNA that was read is TGCAGTGCAGGGGGGTCGACTAGCGGCGGCACAGATACG.

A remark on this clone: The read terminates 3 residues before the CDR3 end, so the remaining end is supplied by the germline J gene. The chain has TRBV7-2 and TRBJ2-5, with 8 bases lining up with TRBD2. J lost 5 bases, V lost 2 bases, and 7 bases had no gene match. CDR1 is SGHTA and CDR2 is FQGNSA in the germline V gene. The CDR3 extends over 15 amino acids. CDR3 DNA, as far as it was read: TGTGCCAGCAGCTTAAGCGGGAGAGGTTGGGAGACC. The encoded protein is CASSLSGRGWET. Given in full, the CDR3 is CASSLSGRGWETQYF.

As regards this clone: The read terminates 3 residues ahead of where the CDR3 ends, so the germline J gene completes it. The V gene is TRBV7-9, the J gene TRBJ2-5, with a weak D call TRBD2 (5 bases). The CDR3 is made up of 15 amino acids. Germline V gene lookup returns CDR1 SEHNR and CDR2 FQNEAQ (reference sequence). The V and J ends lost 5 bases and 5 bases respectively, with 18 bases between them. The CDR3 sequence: CASSPTALVGETQYF. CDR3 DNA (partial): TGTGCCAGCAGCCCCACGGCACTAGTTGGTGAGACC.

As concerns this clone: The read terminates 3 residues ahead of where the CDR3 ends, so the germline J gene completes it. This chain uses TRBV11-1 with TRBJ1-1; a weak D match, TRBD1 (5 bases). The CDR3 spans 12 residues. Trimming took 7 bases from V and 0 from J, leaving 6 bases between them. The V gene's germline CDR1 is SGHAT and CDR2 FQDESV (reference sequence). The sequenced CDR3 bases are TGTGCCAGCACAGGGCTGAACACTGAA. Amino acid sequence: CASTGLNTE. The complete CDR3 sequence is CASTGLNTEAFF.

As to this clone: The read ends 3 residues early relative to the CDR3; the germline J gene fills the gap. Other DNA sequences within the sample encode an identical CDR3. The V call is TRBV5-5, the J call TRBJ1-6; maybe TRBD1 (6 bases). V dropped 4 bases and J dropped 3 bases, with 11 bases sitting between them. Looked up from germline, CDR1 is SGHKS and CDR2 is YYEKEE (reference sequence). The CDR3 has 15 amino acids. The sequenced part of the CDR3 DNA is TGTGCCAGCAGCCCTCAGGGGTTCTATAATTCACCC. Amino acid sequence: CASSPQGFYNSP. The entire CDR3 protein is CASSPQGFYNSPLHF. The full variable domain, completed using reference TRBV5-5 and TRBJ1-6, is DAGVTQSPTHLIKTRGQQVTLRCSPISGHKSVSWYQQVLGQGPQFIFQYYEKEERGRGNFPDRFSARQFPNYSSELNVNALLLGDSALYLCASSPQGFYNSPLHFGNGTRLTVT.

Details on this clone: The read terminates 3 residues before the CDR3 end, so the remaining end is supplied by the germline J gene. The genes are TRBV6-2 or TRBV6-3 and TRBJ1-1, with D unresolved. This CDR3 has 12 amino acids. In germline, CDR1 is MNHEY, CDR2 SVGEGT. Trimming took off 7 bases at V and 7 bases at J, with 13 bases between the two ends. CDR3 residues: CASTLQNGEAFF. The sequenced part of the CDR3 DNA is TGTGCCAGCACCCTACAGAACGGTGAA.

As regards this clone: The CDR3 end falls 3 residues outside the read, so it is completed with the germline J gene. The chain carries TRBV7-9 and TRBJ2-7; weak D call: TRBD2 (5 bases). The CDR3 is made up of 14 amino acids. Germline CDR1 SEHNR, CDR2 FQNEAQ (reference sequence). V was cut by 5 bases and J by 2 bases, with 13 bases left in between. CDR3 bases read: TGTGCCAGCAGCCCGCTGCGGGTCCCCTACGAG. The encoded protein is CASSPLRVPYE. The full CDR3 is CASSPLRVPYEQYF. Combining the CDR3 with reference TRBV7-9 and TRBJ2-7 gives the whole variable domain DTGVSQNPRHKITKRGQNVTFRCDPISEHNRLYWYRQTLGQGPEFLTYFQNEAQLEKSRLLSDRFSAERPKGSFSTLEIQRTEQGDSAMYLCASSPLRVPYEQYFGPGTRLTVT.

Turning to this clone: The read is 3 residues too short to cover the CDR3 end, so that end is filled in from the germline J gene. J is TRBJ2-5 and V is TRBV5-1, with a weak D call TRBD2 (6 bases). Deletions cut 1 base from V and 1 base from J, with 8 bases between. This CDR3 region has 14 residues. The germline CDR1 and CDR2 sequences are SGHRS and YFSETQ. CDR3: CASSLTSTQETQYF. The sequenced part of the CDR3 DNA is TGCGCCAGCAGCTTGACTAGCACCCAAGAGACC.

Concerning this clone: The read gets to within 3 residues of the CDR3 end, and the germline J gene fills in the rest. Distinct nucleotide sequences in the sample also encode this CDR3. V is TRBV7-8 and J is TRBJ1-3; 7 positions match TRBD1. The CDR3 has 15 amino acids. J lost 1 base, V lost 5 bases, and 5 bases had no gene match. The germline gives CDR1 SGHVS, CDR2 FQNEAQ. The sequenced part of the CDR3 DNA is TGTGCCAGCAGCACCCAGACAGGGTCTGGAAACACC. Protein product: CASSTQTGSGNT. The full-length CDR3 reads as CASSTQTGSGNTIYF.

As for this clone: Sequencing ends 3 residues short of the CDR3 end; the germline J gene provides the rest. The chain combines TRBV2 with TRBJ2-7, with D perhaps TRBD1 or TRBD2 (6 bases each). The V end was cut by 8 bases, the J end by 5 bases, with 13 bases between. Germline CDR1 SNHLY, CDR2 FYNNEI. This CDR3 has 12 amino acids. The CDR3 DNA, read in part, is TGTGCCAGCGGCAACAGGGAGGACGAG. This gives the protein CASGNREDE. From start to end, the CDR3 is CASGNREDEQYF.

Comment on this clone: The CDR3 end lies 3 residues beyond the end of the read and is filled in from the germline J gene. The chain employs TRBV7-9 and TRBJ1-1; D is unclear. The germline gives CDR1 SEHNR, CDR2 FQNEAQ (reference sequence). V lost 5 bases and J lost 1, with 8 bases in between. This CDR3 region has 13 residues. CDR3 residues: CASSPDWNTEAFF. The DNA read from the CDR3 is TGTGCCAGCAGCCCGGACTGGAACACTGAA.

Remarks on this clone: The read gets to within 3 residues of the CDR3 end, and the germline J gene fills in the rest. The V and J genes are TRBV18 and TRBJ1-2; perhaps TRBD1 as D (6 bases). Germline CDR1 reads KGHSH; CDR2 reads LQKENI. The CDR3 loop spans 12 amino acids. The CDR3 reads CASSPRTDDYTF. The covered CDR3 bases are TGTGCCAGCTCACCCAGGACAGACGAC.

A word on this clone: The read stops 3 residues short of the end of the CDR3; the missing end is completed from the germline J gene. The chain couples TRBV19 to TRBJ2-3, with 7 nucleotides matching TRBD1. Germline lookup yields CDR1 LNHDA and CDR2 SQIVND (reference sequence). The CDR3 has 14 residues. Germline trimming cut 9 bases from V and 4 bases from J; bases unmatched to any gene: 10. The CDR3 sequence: CASRDRSRADTQYF. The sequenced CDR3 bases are TGTGCCAGCAGGGACAGATCAAGGGCAGATACG.

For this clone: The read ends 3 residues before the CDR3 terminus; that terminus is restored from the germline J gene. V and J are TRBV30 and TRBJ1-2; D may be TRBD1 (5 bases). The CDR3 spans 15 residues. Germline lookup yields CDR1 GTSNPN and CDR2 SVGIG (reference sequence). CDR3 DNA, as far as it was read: TGTGCCTGGACATCGGGACTAGCGGGTCACAATGAC. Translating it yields CAWTSGLAGHND. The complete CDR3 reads CAWTSGLAGHNDYTF.

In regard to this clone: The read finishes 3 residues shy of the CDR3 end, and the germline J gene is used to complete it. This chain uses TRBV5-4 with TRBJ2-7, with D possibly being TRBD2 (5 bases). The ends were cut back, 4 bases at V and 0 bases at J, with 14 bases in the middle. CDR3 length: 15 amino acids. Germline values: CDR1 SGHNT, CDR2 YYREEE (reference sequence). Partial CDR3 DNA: TGTGCCAGCAGCGTAAGCGGAAGGAGCTCCTACGAG. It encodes CASSVSGRSSYE. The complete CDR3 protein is CASSVSGRSSYEQYF. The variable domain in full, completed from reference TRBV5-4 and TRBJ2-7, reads ETGVTQSPTHLIKTRGQQVTLRCSSQSGHNTVSWYQQALGQGPQFIFQYYREEENGRGNFPPRFSGLQFPNYSSELNVNALELDDSALYLCASSVSGRSSYEQYFGPGTRLTVT.

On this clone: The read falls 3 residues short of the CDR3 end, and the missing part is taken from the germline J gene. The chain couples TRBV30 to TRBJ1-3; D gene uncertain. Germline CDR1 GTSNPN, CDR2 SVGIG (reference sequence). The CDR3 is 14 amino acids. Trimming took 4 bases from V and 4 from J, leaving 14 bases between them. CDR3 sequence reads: CAWMRAPGGNTIYF. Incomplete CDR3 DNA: TGTGCCTGGATGCGGGCGCCGGGGGGAAACACC.

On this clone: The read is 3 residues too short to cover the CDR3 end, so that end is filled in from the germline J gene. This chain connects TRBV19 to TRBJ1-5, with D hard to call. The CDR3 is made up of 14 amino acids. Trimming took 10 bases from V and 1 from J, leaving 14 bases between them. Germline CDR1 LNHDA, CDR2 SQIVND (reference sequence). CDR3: CATRVIGSNQPQHF. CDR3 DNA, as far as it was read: TGTGCCACTAGGGTGATCGGGAGCAATCAGCCC.

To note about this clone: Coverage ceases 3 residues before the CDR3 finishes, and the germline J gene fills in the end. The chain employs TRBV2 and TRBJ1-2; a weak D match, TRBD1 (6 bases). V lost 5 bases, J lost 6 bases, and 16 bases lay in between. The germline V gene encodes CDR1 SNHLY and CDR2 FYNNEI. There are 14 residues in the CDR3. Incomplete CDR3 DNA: TGTGCCAGCAGTCTGTGGGACACCTCTAATGGC. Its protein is CASSLWDTSNG. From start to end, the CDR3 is CASSLWDTSNGYTF.

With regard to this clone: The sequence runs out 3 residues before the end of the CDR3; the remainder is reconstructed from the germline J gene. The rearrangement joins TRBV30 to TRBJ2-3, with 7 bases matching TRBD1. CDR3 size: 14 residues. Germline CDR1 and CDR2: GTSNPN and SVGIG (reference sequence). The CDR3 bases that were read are TGTGCCTGGAGCGAAAGACAGGGCAATCAGCCG. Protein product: CAWSERQGNQP. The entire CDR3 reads CAWSERQGNQPQYF.

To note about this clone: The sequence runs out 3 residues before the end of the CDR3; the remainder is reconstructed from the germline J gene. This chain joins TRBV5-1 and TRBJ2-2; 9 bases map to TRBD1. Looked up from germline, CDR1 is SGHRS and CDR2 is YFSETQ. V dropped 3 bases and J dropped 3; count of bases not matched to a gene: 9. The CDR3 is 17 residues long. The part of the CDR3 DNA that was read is TGCGCCAGCAGCTCGAACCCACAGGGGGCGGACACCGGGGAG. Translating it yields CASSSNPQGADTGE. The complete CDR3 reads CASSSNPQGADTGELFF.